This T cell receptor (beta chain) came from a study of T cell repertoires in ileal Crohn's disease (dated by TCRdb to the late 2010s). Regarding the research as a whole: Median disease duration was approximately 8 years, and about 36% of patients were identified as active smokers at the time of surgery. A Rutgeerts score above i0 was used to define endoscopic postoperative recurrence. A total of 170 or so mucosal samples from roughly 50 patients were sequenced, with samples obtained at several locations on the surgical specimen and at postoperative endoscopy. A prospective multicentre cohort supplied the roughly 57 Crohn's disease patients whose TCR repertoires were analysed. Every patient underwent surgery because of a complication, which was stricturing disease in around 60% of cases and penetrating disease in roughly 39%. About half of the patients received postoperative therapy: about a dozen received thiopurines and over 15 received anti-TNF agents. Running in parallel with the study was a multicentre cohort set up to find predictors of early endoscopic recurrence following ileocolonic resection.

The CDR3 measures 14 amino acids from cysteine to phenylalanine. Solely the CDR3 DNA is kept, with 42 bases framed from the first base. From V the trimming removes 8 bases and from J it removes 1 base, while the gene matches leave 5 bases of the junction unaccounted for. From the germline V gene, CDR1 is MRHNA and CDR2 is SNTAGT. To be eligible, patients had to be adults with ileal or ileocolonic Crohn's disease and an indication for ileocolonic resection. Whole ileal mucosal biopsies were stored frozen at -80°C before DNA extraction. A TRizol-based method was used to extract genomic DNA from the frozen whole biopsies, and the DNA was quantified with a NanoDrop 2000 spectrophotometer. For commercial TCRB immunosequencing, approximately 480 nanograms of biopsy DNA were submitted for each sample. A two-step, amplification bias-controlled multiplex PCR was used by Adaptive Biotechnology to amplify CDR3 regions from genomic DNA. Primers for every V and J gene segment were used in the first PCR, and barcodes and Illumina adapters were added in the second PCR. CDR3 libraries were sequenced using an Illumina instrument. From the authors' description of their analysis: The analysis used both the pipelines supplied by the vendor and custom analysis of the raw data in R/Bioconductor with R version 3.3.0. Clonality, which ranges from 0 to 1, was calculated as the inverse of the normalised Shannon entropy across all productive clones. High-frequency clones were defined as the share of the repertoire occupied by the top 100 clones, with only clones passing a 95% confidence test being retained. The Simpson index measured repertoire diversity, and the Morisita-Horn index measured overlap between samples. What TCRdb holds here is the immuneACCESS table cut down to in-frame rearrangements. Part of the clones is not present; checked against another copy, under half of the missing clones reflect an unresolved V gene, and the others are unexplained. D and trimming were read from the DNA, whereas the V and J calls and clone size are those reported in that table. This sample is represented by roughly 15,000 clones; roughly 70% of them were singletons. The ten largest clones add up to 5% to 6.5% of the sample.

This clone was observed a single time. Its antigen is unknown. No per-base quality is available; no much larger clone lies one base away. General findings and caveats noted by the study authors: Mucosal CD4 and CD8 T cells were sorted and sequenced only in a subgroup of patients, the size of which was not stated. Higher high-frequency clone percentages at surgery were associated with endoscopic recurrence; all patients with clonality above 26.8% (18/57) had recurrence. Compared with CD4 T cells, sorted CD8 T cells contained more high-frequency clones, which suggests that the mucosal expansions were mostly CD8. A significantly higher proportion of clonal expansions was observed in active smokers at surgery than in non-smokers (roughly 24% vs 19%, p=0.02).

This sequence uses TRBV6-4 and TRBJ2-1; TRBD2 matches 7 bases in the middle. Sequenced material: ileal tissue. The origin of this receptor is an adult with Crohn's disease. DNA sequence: TGTGCCAGCGGCGGGAGTAAGTCCTACAATGAGCAGTTCTTC. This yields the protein CASGGSKSYNEQFF.